One sample yielded the 24 T cell receptor beta chains listed below, sequenced in a study of T cells after yellow fever vaccination. Each CDR3 protein is one row after TCRdb ran MiXCR on the 5' RACE reads. The sample contains roughly 170,000 distinct CDR3 sequences, 5.5% to 7.5% of which appear only once. Sequencing was performed on CD4+ T cells sorted from PBMCs, taken on the day of the first yellow fever vaccination. These receptors were collected from a man aged 18 to 35 who received the YFV17D yellow fever vaccine.

There are many counts of this clonotype. The chain employs TRBV18 and TRBJ2-5; possibly TRBD2 for D (6 bases). CDR1 and CDR2 (germline): KGHSH, LQKENI. This CDR3 contains 16 residues. Trimming took off 3 bases at V and 0 bases at J, with 14 bases between the two ends. This chain's CDR3 is CASSPRGGGYQETQYF. CDR3 nucleotide sequence: TGTGCCAGCTCACCGCGAGGTGGGGGGTACCAAGAGACCCAGTACTTC.

This clonotype was observed a handful of times. The rearrangement uses TRBV5-1 and TRBJ1-3; TRBD1 might be the D (5 bases). The CDR3 is 17 residues long. Trimming stripped 4 bases from V and 0 bases from J, with 17 bases between. CDR1 SGHRS and CDR2 YFSETQ come from the germline V gene. CDR3 nucleotide sequence: TGCGCCAGCAGCCTACAGGATTGGGGTCACTCTGGAAACACCATATATTTT. It codes for CASSLQDWGHSGNTIYF.

This clonotype was picked up many times. The chain recombines TRBV7-2 with TRBJ2-5; no clear D. CDR3 size: 14 residues. Trimming shortened V by 5 bases and J by 0 bases, and 10 bases separated the two germline ends. Per germline, CDR1 SGHTA and CDR2 FQGNSA. CDR3 loop: CASSLRAYQETQYF. CDR3 nucleotide sequence: TGTGCCAGCAGCCTCCGAGCCTACCAAGAGACCCAGTACTTC.

Many counts were recorded for this clonotype. The J gene is TRBJ2-3, the V gene TRBV4-3; 9 bases align to TRBD2. This CDR3 has 16 amino acids. Germline V gene data show CDR1 as LGHNA and CDR2 as YSLEER. J gave up 2 bases and V 4 bases, and 7 bases lay outside the gene matches. The CDR3 nucleotides read TGCGCCAGCAGCCCTGGACTAGCGCCAGCCACAGATACGCAGTATTTT. Its protein product is CASSPGLAPATDTQYF.

In this sample, this clonotype turned up many times. The genes are TRBV28 and TRBJ2-5, with D possibly TRBD1 on 5 matching bases. Germline V gene lookup returns CDR1 MDHEN and CDR2 SYDVKM. V lost 6 bases and J lost 1, with 9 bases in between. CDR3 length: 13 amino acids. CDR3 loop: CASRPQGQETQYF. As DNA, the CDR3 is TGTGCCAGCAGGCCCCAGGGCCAAGAGACCCAGTACTTC. The full variable domain, in which reference TRBV28 and TRBJ2-5 provide the parts outside the CDR3, is DVKVTQSSRYLVKRTGEKVFLECVQDMDHENMFWYRQDPGLGLRLIYFSYDVKMKEKGDIPEGYSVSREKKERFSLILESASTNQTSMYLCASRPQGQETQYFGPGTRLLVL.

This clonotype was seen ten or more times. V and J are TRBV7-2 and TRBJ2-1; D is ambiguous. The CDR3 is 13 amino acids. Germline V gene sequence: CDR1 SGHTA, CDR2 FQGNSA. V dropped 5 bases and J dropped 7 bases, with 12 bases sitting between them. The CDR3, as DNA: TGTGCCAGCAGCCTCCCTCACGGGAATGAGCAGTTCTTC. Translation: CASSLPHGNEQFF.

This clonotype has ten or more counts. This chain links TRBV5-1 with TRBJ1-1; D is possibly TRBD1 (6 bases). The CDR3 is 13 residues long. Germline CDR1 is SGHRS and CDR2 is YFSETQ. V was clipped by 0 bases and J by 10 bases, with 13 bases between them. This CDR3 reads CASSLVGPGAAFF. CDR3 nucleotides: TGCGCCAGCAGCTTGGTTGGTCCGGGGGCAGCTTTCTTT.

The genes are TRBV20-1 and TRBJ1-2; 8 positions match TRBD1. Germline V CDR1 and CDR2: DFQATT, SNEGSKA (reference sequence). The CDR3 extends over 17 amino acids. The V gene end was trimmed by 3 bases and the J gene end by 6 bases; junction bases not matched to a gene: 18. The CDR3 coding sequence is TGCAGTGCTAGTCCCATTGAAGGACAGGGATTCGACAATGGCTACACCTTC. It is translated as CSASPIEGQGFDNGYTF.

The gene calls are TRBV5-1 and TRBJ2-5; TRBD2 aligns across 9 bases. The V segment lost 4 bases and the J segment 2 bases; nucleotides outside the gene matches: 6. This CDR3 comprises 15 residues. The germline V gene encodes CDR1 SGHRS and CDR2 YFSETQ. The CDR3 DNA sequence: TGCGCCAGCAGCCCCCAGCGGGGGGCACAAGAGACCCAGTACTTC. Protein sequence: CASSPQRGAQETQYF.

This clonotype was seen many times. The genes are TRBV10-3 and TRBJ2-7; D gene unclear. The CDR3 is 15 residues long. The germline CDR1 and CDR2 sequences are ENHRY and SYGVKD. Between the trimmed V and J ends, which lost 3 bases and 0 bases, there was a span of 12 bases. DNA for the CDR3: TGTGCCATCAGTGACGCCTTGACCCCCTCCTACGAGCAGTACTTC. Translated, it gives CAISDALTPSYEQYF.

This clonotype appeared many times. This chain joins TRBV29-1 and TRBJ2-3; the D is unclear. Per germline, CDR1 SQVTM and CDR2 ANQGSEA. The CDR3 extends over 14 amino acids. V shed 4 bases and J shed 0 bases, with 11 bases lying between them. The CDR3 bases are TGCAGCGTTGTCAGCCTCCTGAGCACAGATACGCAGTATTTT. It yields the protein CSVVSLLSTDTQYF.

The table lists this clonotype with many counts. The V and J genes are TRBV4-1 and TRBJ2-2; TRBD2 might be the D (6 bases). This CDR3 region has 17 residues. The V end lost 4 bases, the J end lost 6 bases, and 21 bases lay between the germline ends. Germline V gene lookup returns CDR1 MGHRA and CDR2 YSYEKL. CDR3 sequence: CASSPQGFGRRAGELFF. The CDR3 DNA reads TGCGCCAGCAGCCCTCAGGGTTTTGGGAGGCGGGCCGGGGAGCTGTTTTTT.

With respect to this clonotype: The junction differs from germline at one of its ends, possibly a read error. This CDR3 is CSISGSGVSTDTQYF. The CDR3 DNA reads TGTTCCATCAGTGGGAGCGGGGTCAGCACAGATACGCAGTATTTT. The rearrangement joins TRBV10-3 to TRBJ2-3; 7 bases are a match to TRBD2. Germline V CDR1 and CDR2: ENHRY, SYGVKD. This CDR3 comprises 15 residues.

The table lists this clonotype with many counts. The chain links TRBV7-9 to TRBJ1-4, with D possibly matching TRBD1 (6 bases). Germline assignment: CDR1 SEHNR and CDR2 FQNEAQ (reference sequence). V was clipped by 0 bases and J by 9 bases, with 14 bases between them. The CDR3 sequence is 15 residues long. CDR3 residues: CASSLAKGDDQKLFF. CDR3 sequence (DNA): TGTGCCAGCAGCTTAGCTAAGGGGGACGATCAAAAACTGTTTTTT.

The chain combines TRBV5-1 with TRBJ1-2, with D possibly TRBD1 on 5 matching bases. Germline V lookup: CDR1 SGHRS, CDR2 YFSETQ. This CDR3 region has 15 residues. V gave up 1 base and J gave up 0 bases, with 10 bases separating them. The DNA of the CDR3 is TGCGCCAGCAGCTTGTATGACAGTTCTAACTATGGCTACACCTTC. Its protein product is CASSLYDSSNYGYTF.

The chain recombines TRBV15 with TRBJ2-1, with 7 bases identical to TRBD2. The V gene's germline CDR1 is LNHNV and CDR2 YYDKDF (reference sequence). There are 18 residues in the CDR3. V was pared by 5 bases and J by 9 bases, with 22 bases of the junction left unmatched. CDR3 amino acids: CATSRRTGGRGVTGEQFF. The CDR3 DNA sequence: TGTGCCACCAGCCGGAGGACGGGCGGCCGGGGGGTTACAGGTGAGCAGTTCTTC.

V is TRBV4-1 and J is TRBJ1-2; D gene ambiguous. Germline CDR1 reads MGHRA; CDR2 reads YSYEKL. The CDR3 contains 12 residues. Trimming pared 1 base from V and 4 bases from J, leaving 4 bases between. CDR3 sequence: CASSQASYGYTF. DNA of the CDR3: TGCGCCAGCAGCCAAGCCAGCTATGGCTACACCTTC.

The chain is built from TRBV7-6 and TRBJ2-1; 11 nucleotides agree with TRBD2. Germline V lookup: CDR1 SGHVS, CDR2 FNYEAQ. The J segment lost 9 bases and the V segment lost 1 base, leaving 5 bases of the junction unmatched. This CDR3 comprises 15 residues. This chain's CDR3 is CASSLVASGGFEQFF. In DNA, the CDR3 is TGTGCCAGCAGCTTAGTGGCTAGCGGGGGGTTTGAGCAGTTCTTC.

The chain uses TRBV5-1 and TRBJ2-3, with 9 positions matching TRBD1. The CDR3 has 16 residues. The germline CDR1 and CDR2 sequences are SGHRS and YFSETQ. J lost 4 bases, V lost 3 bases, and 9 bases had no gene match. Here the CDR3 DNA reads TGCGCCAGCAGCTATACAGGGGGCGCAACCCCAGATACGCAGTATTTT. This gives the protein CASSYTGGATPDTQYF.

This clonotype was observed at least ten times. V gene TRBV25-1 combines with J gene TRBJ2-3; no clear D gene. Trimming took 1 base from V and 2 from J, leaving 10 bases between them. This CDR3 has 15 amino acids. The germline CDR1 and CDR2 sequences are MGHDK and SYGVNS. Written as DNA, the CDR3 is TGTGCCAGCAGTGAATCGAGGCTATCCACAGATACGCAGTATTTT. Its protein is CASSESRLSTDTQYF.

This clonotype was picked up many times. One junction end disagrees with the germline gene, perhaps due to a read error. The rearrangement uses TRBV15 and TRBJ2-2; 8 bases fit TRBD1. The CDR3 sequence is 19 residues long. Germline V lookup: CDR1 LNHNV, CDR2 YYDKDF (reference sequence). The CDR3 DNA reads TGTGCCACCAGCAGAGAAGGGCAGGGGGCAGATTCGAAAACCGGGGAGCTGTTTTTT. It yields the protein CATSREGQGADSKTGELFF.

This clonotype was recorded at least ten times. The rearrangement uses TRBV7-6 and TRBJ1-6; D may be TRBD1 (6 bases). Trimming removed 5 bases at V and 9 bases at J, with 14 bases between. Germline values: CDR1 SGHVS, CDR2 FNYEAQ. This CDR3 is built from 14 residues. Here the CDR3 DNA reads TGTGCCAGCAGCAGGATGGGGGGCGTTTCACCCCTCCACTTT. This gives the protein CASSRMGGVSPLHF.

There are many counts of this clonotype. This rearrangement joins TRBV27 to TRBJ1-1; no clear D gene. Trimming cost V 3 bases and J 2 bases, with 10 bases left between them. The V gene's germline CDR1 is MNHEY and CDR2 SMNVEV (reference sequence). This CDR3 comprises 14 residues. Here the CDR3 DNA reads TGTGCCAGCAGTTTCAATGGGTTAAACACTGAAGCTTTCTTT. This translates into CASSFNGLNTEAFF.

Many counts were recorded for this clonotype. This CDR3 reads CASSPQPGQSSYEQYF. The DNA of the CDR3 is TGTGCCAGCTCACCCCAGCCCGGACAAAGCTCCTACGAGCAGTACTTC. The chain is built from TRBV18 and TRBJ2-7, with D tentatively TRBD1 (5 bases). V gave up 3 bases and J gave up 0 bases, with 15 bases separating them. CDR1 and CDR2 (germline): KGHSH, LQKENI. The CDR3 consists of 16 residues.